The 6 T cell receptor beta chains given below trace back to one sample, sequenced in a study of tissue T cells after allogeneic stem cell transplantation. Steroid-refractory graft-versus-host disease after allogeneic hematopoietic cell transplant qualified adults for prospective research-autopsy enrollment. TCRdb keeps only in-frame clones here, not all; method: immunoSEQ multiplex PCR. The data contain about 3,000 clones, less than 80% of them singletons. The sample was ascending colon tissue, taken at autopsy. The receptors come from a male patient at least 60 years old with steroid-refractory graft-versus-host disease after an allogeneic stem cell transplant. Some T cells may possibly be graft donor cells.

The chain has TRBV6-5 and TRBJ2-3; 7 bases map to TRBD1. There are 15 residues in the CDR3. The ends lost 8 bases at V and 0 bases at J; junction bases unmatched: 8. Germline values: CDR1 MNHEY, CDR2 SVGAGI. CDR3 coding DNA: TGTGCCAGCCTGGAAGACAGGGCTAGCACAGATACGCAGTATTTT. Its translation is CASLEDRASTDTQYF.

The chain combines TRBV2 with TRBJ1-2; the match to TRBD1 covers 7 bases. The junction had 6 bases not matched to a gene; V was cut back by 10 bases and J by 1 base. Germline CDR1 reads SNHLY; CDR2 reads FYNNEI. The CDR3 has 13 residues. The CDR3 region is CATKGASNYGYTF. The CDR3 DNA reads TGTGCCACTAAGGGGGCTAGTAACTATGGCTACACCTTC. Full variable domain (outside the CDR3, taken from reference TRBV2 and TRBJ1-2): EPEVTQTPSHQVTQMGQEVILRCVPISNHLYFYWYRQILGQKVEFLVSFYNNEISEKSEIFDDQFSVERPDGSNFTLKIRSTKLEDSAMYFCATKGASNYGYTFGSGTRLTVV.

Sample share makes this clone large. The rearrangement joins TRBV6-6 to TRBJ1-3, with D unresolved. Looked up from germline, CDR1 is MNHNY and CDR2 is SVGAGI (reference sequence). There are 12 residues in the CDR3. Trimming shortened V by 0 bases and J by 10 bases, and 7 bases separated the two germline ends. Here the CDR3 DNA reads TGTGCCAGCAGTTACTCGAAGAAAACCATATATTTT. It encodes CASSYSKKTIYF.

This clone occurred a few times. The chain is built from TRBV27 and TRBJ1-2, with 7 positions matching TRBD1. Germline-derived CDR1 and CDR2 are MNHEY and SMNVEV (reference sequence). The V segment lost 5 bases and the J segment 4 bases; nucleotides outside the gene matches: 7. The CDR3 has 14 residues. The CDR3 sequence: CASSPLGQTYGYTF. CDR3 DNA: TGTGCCAGCAGTCCACTGGGACAGACCTATGGCTACACCTTC.

V usage is TRBV7-9 and J usage is TRBJ1-1; D remains ambiguous. Looked up from germline, CDR1 is SEHNR and CDR2 is FQNEAQ (reference sequence). CDR3 length equals 14 residues. Trimming stripped 1 base from V and 4 bases from J, with 10 bases between. This chain's CDR3 is CASSLDLPGTEAFF. DNA for the CDR3: TGTGCCAGCAGCTTAGATCTCCCGGGCACTGAAGCTTTCTTT. Supplemented by reference TRBV7-9 and TRBJ1-1, the full variable domain reads DTGVSQNPRHKITKRGQNVTFRCDPISEHNRLYWYRQTLGQGPEFLTYFQNEAQLEKSRLLSDRFSAERPKGSFSTLEIQRTEQGDSAMYLCASSLDLPGTEAFFGQGTRLTVV.

This clone was recorded a few times. The CDR3: CASSLYGAQETQYF. CDR3 DNA sequence: TGTGCCAGCAGCTTATACGGGGCTCAAGAGACCCAGTACTTC. The chain recombines TRBV11-2 with TRBJ2-5; D could derive from TRBD1 or TRBD2 (5 bases each). This CDR3 has 14 amino acids. Germline CDR1 SGHAT, CDR2 FQNNGV. V lost 2 bases and J 2 bases, leaving 9 bases between the germline ends.